The sequence of this T cell receptor (beta chain) was determined in a study of blood T cell repertoires in COVID-19. Study context: COVID-19 samples from acute and convalescent phases originated in the United States, Italy and Spain.

Assay: immunoSEQ multiplex PCR; the TCRdb copy retains only in-frame clones and omits some. Of some 100,000 clones in the sample, around 88% are singletons; the top ten hold about 4.6%. Germline V gene data show CDR1 as SGHRS and CDR2 as YFSETQ. The length of the CDR3 is 14 residues. Trimming took 4 bases from V and 3 from J; bases not matched to a gene: 6. The V gene is TRBV5-1, the J gene TRBJ2-5, with 7 bases that match TRBD1. The source material was peripheral blood. The origin of this receptor is a human donor in a cohort sampled during active COVID-19. The CDR3 loop reads CASSKGTAKETQYF. The CDR3 nucleotides are TGCGCCAGCAGCAAAGGGACAGCAAAAGAGACCCAGTACTTC.